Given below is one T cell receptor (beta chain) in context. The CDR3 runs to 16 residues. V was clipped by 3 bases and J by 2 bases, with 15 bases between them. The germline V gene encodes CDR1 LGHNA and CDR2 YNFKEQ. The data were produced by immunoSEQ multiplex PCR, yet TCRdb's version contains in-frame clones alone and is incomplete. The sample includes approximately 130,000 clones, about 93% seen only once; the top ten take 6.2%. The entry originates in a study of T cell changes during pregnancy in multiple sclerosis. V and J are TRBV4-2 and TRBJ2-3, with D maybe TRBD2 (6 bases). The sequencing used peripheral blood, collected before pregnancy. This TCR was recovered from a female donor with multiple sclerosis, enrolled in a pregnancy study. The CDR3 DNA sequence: TGTGCCAGCAGCCAGGAGGGTCATTCGTACACAGATACGCAGTATTTT. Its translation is CASSQEGHSYTDTQYF.